These 10 T cell receptor beta chains share one sample of origin, sequenced in a study of CD8+ T cells in alopecia areata. Specified treatment: oral pan-JAK inhibitor, 5-10 mg twice daily. Reverse transcription of extracted RNA yielded cDNA, which provided the sequencing template. Some clones are missing from TCRdb's copy, which holds only in-frame ones; the method was immunoSEQ multiplex PCR. The table records roughly 150,000 clones, around 50% of them present only once. This specimen was CD8+ T cells sorted from blood, taken at week 4, from a patient treated with tofacitinib. These receptors all stem from a human donor with alopecia areata.

The V and J genes are TRBV2 and TRBJ2-3; 8 bases are shared with TRBD2. Germline V gene sequence: CDR1 SNHLY, CDR2 FYNNEI. Trimming took 2 bases from V and 2 from J; bases not matched to a gene: 9. CDR3 length equals 17 residues. CDR3 DNA sequence: TGTGCCAGCAGTGAACCCGCGACTAGCGTGCCCACAGATACGCAGTATTTT. It is translated as CASSEPATSVPTDTQYF.

The chain has TRBV29-1 and TRBJ1-2; D is perhaps TRBD1 (6 bases). V was pared by 7 bases and J by 2 bases, with 14 bases between. This CDR3 comprises 13 residues. CDR1 is SQVTM and CDR2 is ANQGSEA in the germline V gene. CDR3 loop: CSAPTGPNYGYTF. CDR3 DNA sequence: TGCAGCGCCCCGACAGGACCCAACTATGGCTACACCTTC.

The V gene is TRBV29-1, the J gene TRBJ1-2; D is unresolved. The V and J ends lost 1 base and 3 bases respectively, with 12 bases between them. This CDR3 has 14 amino acids. Germline V gives CDR1 SQVTM, CDR2 ANQGSEA. Here the CDR3 reads CSVEGQPLDYGYTF. The CDR3 region has the DNA TGCAGCGTTGAAGGGCAGCCTTTGGACTATGGCTACACCTTC.

This clone was seen a handful of times. The J gene is TRBJ1-5, the V gene TRBV30, with 7 bases that match TRBD1. The J segment lost 3 bases and the V segment lost 4 bases, leaving 3 bases of the junction unmatched. Germline V gene data show CDR1 as GTSNPN and CDR2 as SVGIG (reference sequence). This CDR3 region has 13 residues. CDR3 loop: CAWKGTDNQPQHF. CDR3 nucleotides: TGTGCCTGGAAGGGGACAGACAATCAGCCCCAGCATTTT.

CDR3 in DNA: TGTGCCTGGAGTGTACTCGGGCCCGGTGGTACAGATACGCAGTATTTT. This sequence encodes CAWSVLGPGGTDTQYF. The chain combines TRBV30 with TRBJ2-3, with D hard to call. Germline lookup yields CDR1 GTSNPN and CDR2 SVGIG (reference sequence). This CDR3 region has 16 residues. V lost 0 bases, J lost 3 bases, and 16 bases lay in between.

The rearrangement joins TRBV29-1 to TRBJ1-2; TRBD1 matches 7 bases. The germline V gene has CDR1 SQVTM and CDR2 ANQGSEA. The CDR3 length is 14 residues. V shed 3 bases and J 1 base; nucleotides not matched to a gene: 5. The CDR3 loop is CSVDPGDSNYGYTF. Here the CDR3 DNA reads TGCAGCGTTGACCCCGGGGACAGTAACTATGGCTACACCTTC. Full variable domain (missing parts from reference TRBV29-1 and TRBJ1-2): SAVISQKPSRDICQRGTSLTIQCQVDSQVTMMFWYRQQPGQSLTLIATANQGSEATYESGFVIDKFPISRPNLTFSTLTVSNMSPEDSSIYLCSVDPGDSNYGYTFGSGTRLTVV.

The chain recombines TRBV30 with TRBJ2-1; D is perhaps TRBD2 (6 bases). The V and J ends lost 4 bases and 8 bases respectively, with 18 bases between them. This CDR3 has 14 residues. Germline CDR1 reads GTSNPN; CDR2 reads SVGIG (reference sequence). DNA of the CDR3: TGTGCCTGGATGGGGCAGCGGGCCTTGTATGAGCAGTTCTTC. This gives the protein CAWMGQRALYEQFF.

The chain uses TRBV27 and TRBJ2-2; D gene ambiguous. The germline gives CDR1 MNHEY, CDR2 SMNVEV (reference sequence). The CDR3 contains 13 residues. V lost 0 bases, J lost 1 base, and 0 bases lay in between. CDR3 sequence (DNA): TGTGCCAGCAGTTTATCGAACACCGGGGAGCTGTTTTTT. Encoded protein: CASSLSNTGELFF.

This clone was counted only a few times. The chain joins TRBV2 to TRBJ2-1; 8 bases match TRBD2. The V gene end was trimmed by 7 bases and the J gene end by 5 bases; junction bases not matched to a gene: 7. The CDR3 totals 14 residues. The germline CDR1 and CDR2 sequences are SNHLY and FYNNEI. This chain's CDR3 is CASKTGGRHNEQFF. In DNA form, the CDR3 reads TGTGCCAGCAAAACGGGGGGGCGTCACAATGAGCAGTTCTTC. The variable domain in full, with the rest retrieved from reference TRBV2 and TRBJ2-1, is EPEVTQTPSHQVTQMGQEVILRCVPISNHLYFYWYRQILGQKVEFLVSFYNNEISEKSEIFDDQFSVERPDGSNFTLKIRSTKLEDSAMYFCASKTGGRHNEQFFGPGTRLTVL.

The rearrangement joins TRBV7-8 to TRBJ2-3; 9 bases are a match to TRBD2. This CDR3 comprises 17 residues. Trimming at V came to 2 bases and at J to 2 bases, leaving 8 bases not matched to a gene. The germline V gene encodes CDR1 SGHVS and CDR2 FQNEAQ. The CDR3 loop is CASSLTPSGEITDTQYF. The CDR3 DNA is TGTGCCAGCAGCTTAACCCCTAGCGGGGAGATCACAGATACGCAGTATTTT.